These 10 T cell receptor beta chains originate from one sample sequenced in a study of cytomegalovirus exposure and HLA in healthy donors. Vbeta (60) and Jbeta (13) primers were used in the PCR. Libraries were prepared by immunoSEQ multiplex PCR; TCRdb keeps only in-frame clonotypes and omits some of them. Of 100,000 to 120,000 clones listed, around 76% are singletons. The sample comprised PBMCs. The receptors here all came from a man aged 25 to 40 in good health and CMV-seropositive.

The chain combines TRBV7-2 with TRBJ1-3, with D perhaps TRBD1 (5 bases). V lost 6 bases, J lost 0 bases, and 12 bases lay in between. CDR1 SGHTA and CDR2 FQGNSA come from the germline V gene. The CDR3 has 15 amino acids. Here the CDR3 DNA reads TGTGCCAGCAGTTCGGACATTTTCTCTGGAAACACCATATATTTT. It is translated as CASSSDIFSGNTIYF. Full variable domain (missing parts from reference TRBV7-2 and TRBJ1-3): GAGVSQSPSNKVTEKGKDVELRCDPISGHTALYWYRQSLGQGLEFLIYFQGNSAPDKSGLPSDRFSAERTGGSVSTLTIQRTQQEDSAVYLCASSSDIFSGNTIYFGEGSWLTVV.

The V call is TRBV9, the J call TRBJ2-7; maybe TRBD1 (6 bases). Trimming cost V 0 bases and J 3 bases, with 10 bases left between them. CDR3 size: 14 residues. Germline V gene data show CDR1 as SGDLS and CDR2 as YYNGEE. Here the CDR3 DNA reads TGTGCCAGCAGCGTAGCTGGGACAAACTACGAGCAGTACTTC. Encoded protein: CASSVAGTNYEQYF.

The chain combines TRBV5-1 with TRBJ2-7; 7 positions agree with TRBD1. Germline values: CDR1 SGHRS, CDR2 YFSETQ. The V segment lost 0 bases and the J segment 3 bases; nucleotides outside the gene matches: 3. This CDR3 is built from 14 residues. The CDR3 reads CASSLGQGIYEQYF. In DNA form, the CDR3 reads TGCGCCAGCAGCTTGGGACAGGGCATCTACGAGCAGTACTTC.

This chain uses TRBV7-3 with TRBJ1-2; D gene ambiguous. From germline, CDR1 is SGHTA and CDR2 FQGTGA. There are 13 residues in the CDR3. Trimming stripped 5 bases from V and 8 bases from J, with 15 bases between. The CDR3 sequence: CASSPTEFSGYTF. CDR3 nucleotide sequence: TGTGCCAGCAGCCCTACAGAGTTCAGCGGCTACACCTTC.

The V call is TRBV11-2, the J call TRBJ2-7; D is unclear. Per the germline V gene, CDR1 is SGHAT and CDR2 is FQNNGV. Trimming pared 6 bases from V and 0 bases from J, leaving 12 bases between. This CDR3 comprises 14 residues. This CDR3 reads CASSPDSYSYEQYF. The CDR3 DNA follows: TGTGCCAGCAGTCCCGACTCTTACTCCTACGAGCAGTACTTC.

Worth noting for this clone: Other nucleotide sequences in the sample specify the same CDR3. The chain uses TRBV7-9 and TRBJ1-3, with unresolved D. Between the trimmed V and J ends, which lost 1 base and 1 base, there was a span of 5 bases. The CDR3 is 14 amino acids. Per the germline V gene, CDR1 is SEHNR and CDR2 is FQNEAQ (reference sequence). The CDR3 reads CASSLGGSGNTIYF. In DNA, the CDR3 is TGTGCCAGCAGCTTAGGCGGATCTGGAAACACCATATATTTT. Drawing the rest from reference TRBV7-9 and TRBJ1-3, the complete variable domain is DTGVSQNPRHKITKRGQNVTFRCDPISEHNRLYWYRQTLGQGPEFLTYFQNEAQLEKSRLLSDRFSAERPKGSFSTLEIQRTEQGDSAMYLCASSLGGSGNTIYFGEGSWLTVV.

This clone occurred a few times. The chain couples TRBV6-1 to TRBJ1-4; D is unclear. The CDR3 covers 15 residues. Looked up from germline, CDR1 is MNHNS and CDR2 is SASEGT. Trimming removed 1 base from V and 4 bases from J, with 10 bases in between. The CDR3: CASSEEREVNEKLFF. The CDR3 DNA is TGTGCCAGCAGTGAAGAGAGGGAAGTTAATGAAAAACTGTTTTTT.

This rearrangement joins TRBV7-3 to TRBJ2-1; 8 nucleotides line up with TRBD2. The CDR3 has 16 amino acids. Unmatched junction bases numbered 6, after V lost 1 base and J lost 4 bases. CDR1 is SGHTA and CDR2 is FQGTGA in the germline V gene. CDR3 sequence: CASSLMPGGPYNEQFF. The DNA of the CDR3 is TGTGCCAGCAGCTTAATGCCGGGGGGGCCATACAATGAGCAGTTCTTC.

The V call is TRBV10-1, the J call TRBJ1-2; weak D call: TRBD1 (5 bases). The CDR3 length is 15 residues. Trimming removed 0 bases from V and 4 bases from J, with 12 bases in between. Germline lookup yields CDR1 WNHNN and CDR2 SYGVQD (reference sequence). The CDR3 coding sequence is TGCGCCAGCAGTGAGTCGTGGCAGGGAGGCTATGGCTACACCTTC. This gives the protein CASSESWQGGYGYTF.

The rearrangement uses TRBV18 and TRBJ1-1; TRBD1 matches 9 bases. The CDR3 spans 14 residues. V dropped 6 bases and J dropped 1; count of bases not matched to a gene: 3. CDR1 KGHSH and CDR2 LQKENI come from the germline V gene. CDR3 DNA sequence: TGTGCCAGCTCGCGGGGACAGGGGAACACTGAAGCTTTCTTT. Its protein product is CASSRGQGNTEAFF.